This T cell receptor beta chain was captured in a study of cytomegalovirus exposure and HLA in healthy donors. Study-wide results and caveats: Later on, analysis showed that most CMV-associated TCR beta chains appeared to be HLA-restricted. Links to common viral pathogens appeared, in a later analysis, for several of the most significant clusters.

About this clone itself: Its target is unknown.

The primer mix had 60 Vbeta and 13 Jbeta primers. Some clones are missing from TCRdb's copy, which holds only in-frame ones; the method was immunoSEQ multiplex PCR. The sample lists about 210,000 clones, roughly 82% occurring once. Germline V CDR1 and CDR2: SGHKS, YYEKEE (reference sequence). The CDR3 is made up of 14 amino acids. Trimming shortened V by 4 bases and J by 2 bases, and 13 bases separated the two germline ends. The specimen was PBMCs. The receptor's source is a man aged 40-49 years in good health and CMV-seropositive. The chain has TRBV5-5 and TRBJ2-7; D may be TRBD1 (6 bases). CDR3 sequence: CASSTHRETYEQYF. CDR3 DNA sequence: TGTGCCAGCAGCACCCACAGGGAGACCTACGAGCAGTACTTC. The full variable domain, completed using reference TRBV5-5 and TRBJ2-7, is DAGVTQSPTHLIKTRGQQVTLRCSPISGHKSVSWYQQVLGQGPQFIFQYYEKEERGRGNFPDRFSARQFPNYSSELNVNALLLGDSALYLCASSTHRETYEQYFGPGTRLTVT.